These 16 T cell receptor beta chains were sequenced from one sample in a study of T cell repertoires in cytomegalovirus infection. For these TCRs, the target antigens are not known. TCRdb used MiXCR to reprocess the reads, holding one entry per CDR3 protein. The sample lists about 400,000 distinct CDR3 sequences, roughly 34% occurring once. Sequences were derived from cultured PBMCs, sampled from culture after CMV antigen stimulation. The origin of the receptors is a human donor in good health (CMV status not recorded). Some clones in this sample may be carry-over from other donors' samples.

The sample holds many counts of this clonotype. The J gene is TRBJ2-1, the V gene TRBV28, with 11 bases lining up with TRBD2. Germline V gene lookup returns CDR1 MDHEN and CDR2 SYDVKM. V was pared by 5 bases and J by 9 bases, with 9 bases of the junction left unmatched. The CDR3 spans 15 residues. CDR3 residues: CASSPSSGRLFEQFF. The DNA for the CDR3 is TGTGCCAGCAGTCCCTCTAGCGGGAGGCTGTTTGAGCAGTTCTTC.

This chain uses TRBV20-1 with TRBJ2-7; weak D call: TRBD1 (6 bases). Germline assignment: CDR1 DFQATT and CDR2 SNEGSKA (reference sequence). Trimming stripped 1 base from V and 1 base from J, with 8 bases between. The CDR3 length is 13 residues. CDR3 sequence reads: CSARADRSYEQYF. Written as DNA, the CDR3 is TGCAGTGCTAGAGCCGACAGGTCCTACGAGCAGTACTTC.

The chain is built from TRBV6-2 or TRBV6-3 and TRBJ2-5; 7 bases map to TRBD2. Unmatched junction bases numbered 6, after V lost 5 bases and J lost 0 bases. Germline V lookup: CDR1 MNHEY, CDR2 SVGEGT. The CDR3 has 15 amino acids. The CDR3, as DNA: TGTGCCAGCAGTCGCGGGAGTGGGTACCAAGAGACCCAGTACTTC. Translating gives CASSRGSGYQETQYF.

The chain links TRBV12-3 or TRBV12-4 to TRBJ2-3; D is tentatively TRBD1 or TRBD2 (5 bases each). With 1 base removed from V and 2 bases from J, the gap between germline ends came to 10 bases. The length of the CDR3 is 15 residues. CDR3 amino acids: CASSLEGRITDTQYF. As DNA, the CDR3 is TGTGCCAGCAGTTTAGAGGGGAGAATCACAGATACGCAGTATTTT.

The chain carries TRBV7-9 and TRBJ1-3, with D possibly being TRBD1 (5 bases). The germline V and J ends were trimmed by 3 bases and 0 bases, with 15 bases remaining between them. Germline lookup yields CDR1 SEHNR and CDR2 FQNEAQ (reference sequence). The CDR3 has 17 residues. The CDR3 spells CASSFPTGESSGNTIYF. The CDR3 DNA reads as TGTGCCAGCAGCTTCCCAACAGGCGAGAGCTCTGGAAACACCATATATTTT.

The genes are TRBV19 and TRBJ2-1, with 9 bases identical to TRBD2. The CDR3 sequence is 14 residues long. V lost 4 bases and J lost 4; bases outside the gene matches: 2. Germline assignment: CDR1 LNHDA and CDR2 SQIVND (reference sequence). The CDR3 loop reads CASSRLAVYNEQFF. CDR3 bases: TGTGCCAGTAGTAGACTAGCGGTTTACAATGAGCAGTTCTTC.

This clonotype was observed a handful of times. The chain links TRBV5-4 to TRBJ2-1; D is possibly TRBD2 (5 bases). CDR1 and CDR2 (germline): SGHNT, YYREEE (reference sequence). V was clipped by 3 bases and J by 0 bases, with 19 bases between them. The CDR3 runs 18 residues. CDR3 protein: CASSSVTAGSSSYNEQFF. The DNA for the CDR3 is TGTGCCAGCAGCTCGGTTACGGCGGGTTCAAGCTCCTACAATGAGCAGTTCTTC.

The rearrangement uses TRBV4-3 and TRBJ1-1; D unclear. The CDR3 has 14 residues. CDR1 and CDR2 from the germline V gene are LGHNA and YSLEER. V gave up 0 bases and J gave up 5 bases, with 10 bases separating them. For the CDR3, the DNA is TGCGCCAGCAGCCAAGATCGCGACGGAACTGAAGCTTTCTTT. Translating gives CASSQDRDGTEAFF.

This clonotype was seen a few times. The V call is TRBV7-9, the J call TRBJ2-3; either TRBD1 or TRBD2 may supply D (6 bases each). The CDR3 sequence is 13 residues long. Trimming shortened V by 6 bases and J by 3 bases, and 10 bases separated the two germline ends. CDR1 and CDR2 from the germline V gene are SEHNR and FQNEAQ (reference sequence). The chain's CDR3 is CASSKGGTDTQYF. In DNA form, the CDR3 reads TGTGCCAGCAGTAAAGGGGGGACAGATACGCAGTATTTT. Complete variable domain (other parts from reference TRBV7-9 and TRBJ2-3): DTGVSQNPRHKITKRGQNVTFRCDPISEHNRLYWYRQTLGQGPEFLTYFQNEAQLEKSRLLSDRFSAERPKGSFSTLEIQRTEQGDSAMYLCASSKGGTDTQYFGPGTRLTVL.

The V and J genes are TRBV19 and TRBJ2-1; 11 bases map to TRBD2. The CDR3 sequence is 15 residues long. Germline V lookup: CDR1 LNHDA, CDR2 SQIVND (reference sequence). Unmatched junction bases numbered 14, after V lost 11 bases and J lost 8 bases. CDR3 sequence: CAAKNSGRAGDEQFF. CDR3 in DNA: TGTGCCGCCAAAAATAGCGGGAGGGCCGGGGATGAGCAGTTCTTC.

This clonotype appeared many times. This rearrangement joins TRBV7-2 to TRBJ2-7; TRBD2 agrees at 7 bases. The trim removed 5 bases at V and 3 bases at J, leaving 13 bases unmatched. Germline CDR1 and CDR2: SGHTA and FQGNSA. The CDR3 sequence is 16 residues long. The CDR3 DNA sequence: TGTGCCAGCAGCCAGGGCCCAGCGGGACTAATCTACGAGCAGTACTTC. This codes for CASSQGPAGLIYEQYF.

This clonotype was seen at least ten times. This chain uses TRBV7-2 with TRBJ1-3; no clear D gene. Looked up from germline, CDR1 is SGHTA and CDR2 is FQGNSA. V gave up 1 base and J gave up 3 bases, with 7 bases separating them. This CDR3 spans 14 amino acids. CDR3 in amino acids: CASSLVYVGNTIYF. CDR3 sequence (DNA): TGTGCCAGCAGCTTAGTGTACGTTGGAAACACCATATATTTT.

The rearrangement joins TRBV6-2 or TRBV6-3 to TRBJ2-1; a possible D gene is TRBD2 (6 bases). From germline, CDR1 is MNHEY and CDR2 SVGEGT. The CDR3 loop spans 15 amino acids. V lost 6 bases, J lost 2 bases, and 14 bases lay in between. This CDR3 is CASSPDYRTYNEQFF. CDR3 DNA: TGTGCCAGCAGCCCGGACTACCGGACCTACAATGAGCAGTTCTTC.

This CDR3 reads CASSIVGQGGQPQHF. The CDR3 DNA reads as TGTGCCAGTAGTATAGTGGGCCAGGGGGGTCAGCCCCAGCATTTT. The chain uses TRBV19 and TRBJ1-5; 7 positions agree with TRBD1. This CDR3 has 15 residues. Germline V lookup: CDR1 LNHDA, CDR2 SQIVND (reference sequence). V shed 1 base and J 6 bases; nucleotides not matched to a gene: 6. Together with reference TRBV19 and TRBJ1-5, the CDR3 gives the full variable domain: DGGITQSPKYLFRKEGQNVTLSCEQNLNHDAMYWYRQDPGQGLRLIYYSQIVNDFQKGDIAEGYSVSREKKESFPLTVTSAQKNPTAFYLCASSIVGQGGQPQHFGDGTRLSIL.

There are a few counts of this clonotype. This chain links TRBV6-2 or TRBV6-3 with TRBJ1-1, with D hard to call. V shed 5 bases and J shed 6 bases, with 16 bases lying between them. Per germline, CDR1 MNHEY and CDR2 SVGEGT. The length of the CDR3 is 14 residues. The CDR3 nucleotides read TGTGCCAGCAGTGCGGGAGGTCCTTTTGCTGAAGCTTTCTTT. This translates into CASSAGGPFAEAFF.

The genes are TRBV5-1 and TRBJ1-6; possible D gene TRBD1, 5 bases. This CDR3 contains 14 residues. CDR1 and CDR2 from the germline V gene are SGHRS and YFSETQ. The V gene lost 3 bases and the J gene lost 7 bases, with 11 bases spanning the gap. This CDR3 reads CASSSSRGNSPLHF. The CDR3 region has the DNA TGCGCCAGCAGCTCGTCGAGGGGCAATTCACCCCTCCACTTT.